This TCR beta chain was sequenced during a study of blood T cell repertoires in COVID-19. Method: immunoSEQ multiplex PCR; TCRdb's copy keeps in-frame clones and lacks some. The sample includes 250,000 or so clones, about four fifths seen only once; the top ten take 3.4%. The germline V gene has CDR1 SGHTS and CDR2 YDEGEE. The CDR3 has 15 amino acids. Trimming pared 4 bases from V and 0 bases from J, leaving 12 bases between. The sequence was obtained from a woman in her late teens or twenties with acute or convalescent COVID-19. The specimen sequenced was peripheral blood. This rearrangement joins TRBV5-8 to TRBJ2-3; D not resolved. DNA of the CDR3: TGTGCCAGCAGCCCCCAAACACATAGCACAGATACGCAGTATTTT. Its translation: CASSPQTHSTDTQYF.